This TCR beta chain was identified in a study of patients and donors after allogeneic stem cell transplantation. Each CDR3 protein gets one entry after TCRdb re-called the RT-PCR reads with MiXCR. The table has about 410,000 distinct CDR3 sequences, under 20% seen once. The CDR3 extends over 15 amino acids. J lost 5 bases, V lost 0 bases, and 2 bases had no gene match. The sequenced sample consisted of blood, either unsorted or a sorted T cell fraction (not recorded which). The sequence was collected from a human donor who was either an allogeneic HSCT recipient or a stem cell or donor lymphocyte infusion donor (not recorded which). It is not recorded whose cells these are; they may come from a transplant donor. This chain connects TRBV12-3 or TRBV12-4 to TRBJ1-5; 9 nucleotides align to TRBD1. The CDR3 loop reads CASSLAGQGHQPQHF. CDR3 coding DNA: TGTGCCAGCAGTTTAGCGGGACAGGGACATCAGCCCCAGCATTTT.